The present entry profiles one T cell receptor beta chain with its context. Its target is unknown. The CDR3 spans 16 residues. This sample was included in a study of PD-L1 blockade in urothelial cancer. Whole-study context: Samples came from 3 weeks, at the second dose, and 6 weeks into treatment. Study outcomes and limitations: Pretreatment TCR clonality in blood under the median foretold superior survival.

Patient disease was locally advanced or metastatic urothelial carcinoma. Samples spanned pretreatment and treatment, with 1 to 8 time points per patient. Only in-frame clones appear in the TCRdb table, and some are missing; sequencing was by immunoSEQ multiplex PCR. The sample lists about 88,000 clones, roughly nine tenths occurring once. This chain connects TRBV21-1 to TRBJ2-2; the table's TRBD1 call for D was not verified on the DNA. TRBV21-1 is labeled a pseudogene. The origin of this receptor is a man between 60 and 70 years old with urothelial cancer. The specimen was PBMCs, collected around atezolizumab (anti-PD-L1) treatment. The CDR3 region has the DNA TGTGCCAGCAGCGCTCAAGACAGGGGAGAGTCCGGGGAGCTGTTTTTT. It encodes CASSAQDRGESGELFF.